These T cell receptor beta chains were read from a single sample in a study of blood T cell repertoires in COVID-19. Produced via immunoSEQ multiplex PCR; TCRdb's table is partial and in-frame only. The sample consists of about 140,000 clones, about 77% of them appearing once. The sample consisted of peripheral blood. The receptors come from a woman between 50 and 59 years old with active or convalescent COVID-19. CDR3s include the opening cysteine and the closing phenylalanine or tryptophan. A D gene is named only where the DNA matches it firmly. Clone size is given for some rows only: seen once, a few or many times, or a class if the clone is expanded.

V gene	clone size	J gene	D gene	CDR3 DNA	CDR3 protein
TRBV10-3	.	TRBJ2-7	.	TGTGCCATCAGTGAGGATTTAGACTCCTACGAGCAGTACTTC	CAISEDLDSYEQYF
TRBV5-4	.	TRBJ2-5	.	TGTGCCAGCAGCTTCTTCGGGGAGCAGGGGGAGACCCAGTACTTC	CASSFFGEQGETQYF
TRBV24-1	.	TRBJ2-1	TRBD2	TGTGCCACCGCTTCCGTTAGCGGGAGTATTTATGAGCAGTTCTTC	CATASVSGSIYEQFF
TRBV4-1	.	TRBJ2-3	.	TGCGCCAGCAGCCAAGGGGGAGGCCTCACAGATACGCAGTATTTT	CASSQGGGLTDTQYF
TRBV7-9	.	TRBJ2-1	TRBD2	TGTGCCAGCAGCTTGGGGACTAGCGGGAATCAGAATGAGCAGTTCTTC	CASSLGTSGNQNEQFF
TRBV11-3	.	TRBJ2-1	TRBD2	TGTGCCAGCAGCTTAGTTAGCGGGGGCCACAATGAGCAGTTCTTC	CASSLVSGGHNEQFF
TRBV2	.	TRBJ2-7	.	TGTGCCACTAAAGCGGGCCAGAACGAGCAGTACTTC	CATKAGQNEQYF
TRBV30	.	TRBJ2-1	.	TGTGCCTGGTCCCAGATGGTCGGGACCTACAATGAGCAGTTCTTC	CAWSQMVGTYNEQFF
TRBV7-2	.	TRBJ2-3	TRBD2	TGTGCCAGCAGTAAACAAATAAGGCTAGCGGGGGGGATAGATACGCAGTATTTT	CASSKQIRLAGGIDTQYF
TRBV27	.	TRBJ2-3	TRBD2	TGTGCCAGCAGTTTCCTAGCGGATTACACAGATACGCAGTATTTT	CASSFLADYTDTQYF
TRBV9	few	TRBJ1-1	TRBD1	TGTGCCAGCAGCGTAGGACCACAGGGGACTGAAGCTTTCTTT	CASSVGPQGTEAFF
TRBV14	.	TRBJ1-1	.	TGTGCCAGCAGCCAAGATGCCTTCTACAGTGAAGCTTTCTTT	CASSQDAFYSEAFF
TRBV6-2/TRBV6-3	.	TRBJ1-2	TRBD1	TGTGCCAGCAGTGGACTCCCGGGACAGGGGCGAGGGGAATATGGCTACACCTTC	CASSGLPGQGRGEYGYTF
TRBV2	.	TRBJ2-3	TRBD2	TGTGCCAGCGGAAGCGGGAGAAAGTCAGATACGCAGTATTTT	CASGSGRKSDTQYF
TRBV2	.	TRBJ1-4	TRBD1	TGTGCCAGCAGTGGGCAGAGGACAGGGGAGGAAAAACTGTTTTTT	CASSGQRTGEEKLFF
TRBV7-2	.	TRBJ1-6	TRBD1	TGTGCCAGCAGCTTAGCCGGGACAGGGGGCGCCTTAGTCAATTCACCCCTCCACTTT	CASSLAGTGGALVNSPLHF
TRBV2	.	TRBJ1-1	TRBD1	TGTGCCAGCAGTGGAAGACAGGGGTCCACTGAAGCTTTCTTT	CASSGRQGSTEAFF
TRBV9	.	TRBJ1-4	.	TGTGCCAGCAGCGCCTTTGGAGAGGGCTTTGAAAAACTGTTTTTT	CASSAFGEGFEKLFF
TRBV11-2	.	TRBJ2-7	TRBD2	TGTGCCAGCAGCTTAGATCAATCCCAAGCGGGAGGGTACGAGCAGTACTTC	CASSLDQSQAGGYEQYF
TRBV19	.	TRBJ2-1	TRBD2	TGTGCCAGTAGGGGGGCTAGCGGGGGCATCAATGAGCAGTTCTTC	CASRGASGGINEQFF
TRBV10-3	few	TRBJ2-1	TRBD1	TGTGCCATCAGTGAACAGGGGGACGGGGACAATGAGCAGTTCTTC	CAISEQGDGDNEQFF
TRBV20-1	few	TRBJ2-1	.	TGCAGTGCTGGGCCCCGCGGGGGCGTGTTCTTC	CSAGPRGGVFF
TRBV6-6	.	TRBJ1-2	.	TGTGCCAGCGGTTCCACCCAGGGTAGGGTTAAAGGTGGCTACACCTTC	CASGSTQGRVKGGYTF
TRBV25-1	.	TRBJ2-2	TRBD2	TGTGCCAGCAGTGATCGGCGGGGGGGATCGAACACCGGGGAGCTGTTTTTT	CASSDRRGGSNTGELFF
TRBV6-6	.	TRBJ1-1	TRBD1	TGTGCCAGCAGTTACACGACAGGGTTGTACACTGAAGCTTTCTTT	CASSYTTGLYTEAFF
TRBV6-2/TRBV6-3	.	TRBJ2-7	.	TGTGCCAGCAGCTCAGATAGACACGCAAAAGGCTACGAGCAGTACTTC	CASSSDRHAKGYEQYF
TRBV4-2	few	TRBJ1-6	.	TGTGCCAGCAGCCAAGAGTTAAATTCACCCCTCCACTTT	CASSQELNSPLHF
TRBV20-1	.	TRBJ2-7	TRBD1	TGCAGTGCTAGTGTCCCCTTAGGACAGGGGACTGCCGAGCAGTACTTC	CSASVPLGQGTAEQYF
TRBV7-6	few	TRBJ2-2	.	TGTGCCAGCAGCCCGACTCCGGACACCGGGGAGCTGTTTTTT	CASSPTPDTGELFF
TRBV28	.	TRBJ2-3	.	TGTGCCAGCATTTTGAGGCGAGGCACAGATACGCAGTATTTT	CASILRRGTDTQYF
TRBV7-2	.	TRBJ1-2	TRBD1	TGTGCCAGCAGCTTAAGCCCCCTGCGACAGGGTGATGGCTACACCTTC	CASSLSPLRQGDGYTF
TRBV3-1/TRBV3-2	.	TRBJ1-6	.	TGTGCCAGCAGCCCCCCAGGGAACTATAATTCACCCCTCCACTTT	CASSPPGNYNSPLHF
TRBV7-9	few	TRBJ1-6	TRBD1	TGTGCCAGCAGCTTCACAGGGGATCAATCACCCCTCCACTTT	CASSFTGDQSPLHF
TRBV6-5	.	TRBJ2-3	TRBD1	TGTGCCAGCAGTTACCCCGCGACAGGGGGCGCAGATACGCAGTATTTT	CASSYPATGGADTQYF
TRBV18	.	TRBJ1-1	.	TGTGCCAGCTCACCGGGACAGAACACTGAAGCTTTCTTT	CASSPGQNTEAFF
TRBV7-8	.	TRBJ1-1	.	TGTGCCAGCAGCTTAAGCGGGGGTAACACTGAAGCTTTCTTT	CASSLSGGNTEAFF
TRBV18	.	TRBJ1-4	TRBD1	TGTGCCAGCTCACCAGGTTCCGGGACAGGAAATGAAAAACTGTTTTTT	CASSPGSGTGNEKLFF
TRBV28	few	TRBJ2-5	TRBD2	TGTGCCAGCAGTTTAAGGGTCAGCGGGAGGCGAGAGACCCAGTACTTC	CASSLRVSGRRETQYF
TRBV30	.	TRBJ1-6	TRBD1	TGTGCCTGGACGACAGGGAACCATAATTCACCCCTCCACTTT	CAWTTGNHNSPLHF
TRBV19	.	TRBJ1-3	.	TGTGCCAGTAGTATATATGGTGTCGGCAGCGATCTCTCTGGAAACACCATATATTTT	CASSIYGVGSDLSGNTIYF
TRBV7-8	.	TRBJ2-3	TRBD2	TGTGCCAGCAGCCACCGACGAGAGTACCTAGCGGGAAAGTATTTT	CASSHRREYLAGKYF
TRBV19	.	TRBJ1-1	.	TGTGCCAGTAGTATAGGGGGGGACACTGAAGCTTTCTTT	CASSIGGDTEAFF
TRBV19	many	TRBJ2-1	.	TGTGCCAGTAGTCCTCCCGCCTCGAGAGAGCAGTTCTTC	CASSPPASREQFF
TRBV9	.	TRBJ2-1	TRBD2	TGTGCCAGCAGCGCAACGACTAGCGGGAGACGGCAAGAGCAGTTCTTC	CASSATTSGRRQEQFF
TRBV3-1/TRBV3-2	.	TRBJ1-1	TRBD1	TGTGCCAGCAGCCGACAGGGGGGCGAGGCTGAAGCTTTCTTT	CASSRQGGEAEAFF
TRBV19	.	TRBJ1-1	.	TGTGCCAGTAGTAGCCCCCACAGGCCCATGAACACTGAAGCTTTCTTT	CASSSPHRPMNTEAFF
TRBV18	few	TRBJ1-4	.	TGTGCCAGCTCCCCCAGTTTCGGGGTGGGTGAAAAACTGTTTTTT	CASSPSFGVGEKLFF
TRBV21-1	.	TRBJ2-1	.	TGCGAAACGCAGGCGGGAGACAATGAGCAGTTCTTC	CETQAGDNEQFF
TRBV20-1	.	TRBJ2-3	TRBD1	TGCAGTGTTACAAGAGGGGGCACGCAGTATTTT	CSVTRGGTQYF
TRBV7-9	.	TRBJ1-1	.	TGTGCCAGCAGCTTAGGGCAGTACACTGAAGCTTTCTTT	CASSLGQYTEAFF
TRBV30	few	TRBJ2-3	.	TGTGCCTGGAGTTCATTCCGAGGAGTTACAGATACGCAGTATTTT	CAWSSFRGVTDTQYF
TRBV2	.	TRBJ2-1	.	TGTGCCAGCAGTGACACACCGGGACTCCCCTTATCCGATGAGCAGTTCTTC	CASSDTPGLPLSDEQFF
TRBV11-1	.	TRBJ2-7	.	TGTGCCAGCAGCCCACGAGCGGGCCACGAGCAGTACTTC	CASSPRAGHEQYF
TRBV4-3	few	TRBJ2-2	.	TGCGCCAGCAGCCAAGATTTTGCGCAAGGGGAGCTGTTTTTT	CASSQDFAQGELFF
TRBV6-4	once	TRBJ2-3	.	TGTGCCAGCAGTGAGGGGGGACTCAGGGCCCGCACAGATACGCAGTATTTT	CASSEGGLRARTDTQYF
TRBV14	.	TRBJ2-7	.	TGTGCCAGCGGCCGGGACACATCCTACGAGCAGTACTTC	CASGRDTSYEQYF
TRBV7-9	.	TRBJ1-2	TRBD1	TGTGCCAGCAGCTTAATGACAGGGTTCGCTGGCTACACCTTC	CASSLMTGFAGYTF
TRBV20-1	.	TRBJ2-2	TRBD2	TGCAGTGCTGGGGGGGCCGGGGAGCTGTTTTTT	CSAGGAGELFF
TRBV11-3	.	TRBJ2-3	.	TGTGCCAGCAGCTTAGAGTCAGGGGCAGATACGCAGTATTTT	CASSLESGADTQYF
TRBV2	.	TRBJ2-3	TRBD2	TGTGCCAGCAGGACGGGACTAGCGGAGGGAGATACGCAGTATTTT	CASRTGLAEGDTQYF